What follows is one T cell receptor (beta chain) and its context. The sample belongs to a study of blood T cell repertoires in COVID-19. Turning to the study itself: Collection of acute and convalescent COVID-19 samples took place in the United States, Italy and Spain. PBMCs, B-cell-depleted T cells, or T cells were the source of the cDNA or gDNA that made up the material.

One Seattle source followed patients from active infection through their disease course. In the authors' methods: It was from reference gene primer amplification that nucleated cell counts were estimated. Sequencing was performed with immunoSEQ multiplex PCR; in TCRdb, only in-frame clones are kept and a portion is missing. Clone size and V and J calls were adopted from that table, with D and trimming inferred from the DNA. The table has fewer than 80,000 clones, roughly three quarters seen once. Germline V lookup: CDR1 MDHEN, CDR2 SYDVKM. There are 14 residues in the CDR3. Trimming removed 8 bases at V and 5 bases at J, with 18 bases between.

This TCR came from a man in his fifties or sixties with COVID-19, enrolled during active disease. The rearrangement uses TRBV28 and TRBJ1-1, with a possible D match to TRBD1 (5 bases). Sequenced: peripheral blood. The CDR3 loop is CASCLVRRGTEAFF. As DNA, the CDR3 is TGTGCCAGCTGCTTGGTCCGCCGGGGGACTGAAGCTTTCTTT.